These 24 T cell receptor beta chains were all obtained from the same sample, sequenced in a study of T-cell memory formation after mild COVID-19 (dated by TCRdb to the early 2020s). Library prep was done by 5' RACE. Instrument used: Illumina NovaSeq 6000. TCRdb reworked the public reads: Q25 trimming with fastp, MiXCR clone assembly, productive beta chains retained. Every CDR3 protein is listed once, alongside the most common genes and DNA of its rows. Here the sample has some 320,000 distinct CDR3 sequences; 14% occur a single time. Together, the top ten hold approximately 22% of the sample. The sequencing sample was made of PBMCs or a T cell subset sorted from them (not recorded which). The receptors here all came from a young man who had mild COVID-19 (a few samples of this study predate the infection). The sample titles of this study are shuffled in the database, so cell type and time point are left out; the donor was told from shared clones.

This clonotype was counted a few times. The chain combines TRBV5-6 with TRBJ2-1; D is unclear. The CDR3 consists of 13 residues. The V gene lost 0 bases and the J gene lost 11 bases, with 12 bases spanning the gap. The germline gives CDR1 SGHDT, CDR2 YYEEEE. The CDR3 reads CASSLVDWGKQFF. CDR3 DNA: TGTGCCAGCAGCTTGGTCGACTGGGGTAAGCAGTTCTTC.

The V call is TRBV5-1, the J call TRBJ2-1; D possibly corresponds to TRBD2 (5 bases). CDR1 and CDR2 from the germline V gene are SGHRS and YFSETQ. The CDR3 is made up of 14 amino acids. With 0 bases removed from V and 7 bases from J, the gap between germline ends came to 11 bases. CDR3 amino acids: CASSLGEGWNEQFF. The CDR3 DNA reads TGCGCCAGCAGCTTGGGAGAGGGTTGGAATGAGCAGTTCTTC.

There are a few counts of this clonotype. CDR3 region: CASSLVGGTKNIQYF. CDR3 sequence (DNA): TGTGCCAGCAGCTTAGTTGGAGGAACCAAAAACATTCAGTACTTC. The genes are TRBV11-2 and TRBJ2-4, with D perhaps TRBD2 (5 bases). The V end was cut by 1 base, the J end by 2 bases, with 9 bases between. Germline V CDR1 and CDR2: SGHAT, FQNNGV. This CDR3 contains 15 residues.

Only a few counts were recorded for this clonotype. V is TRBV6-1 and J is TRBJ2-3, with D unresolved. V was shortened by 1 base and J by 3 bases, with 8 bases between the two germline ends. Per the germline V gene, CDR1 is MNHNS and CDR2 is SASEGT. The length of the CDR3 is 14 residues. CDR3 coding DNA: TGTGCCAGCAGTGAAGTTTCGGAAACAGATACGCAGTATTTT. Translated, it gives CASSEVSETDTQYF.

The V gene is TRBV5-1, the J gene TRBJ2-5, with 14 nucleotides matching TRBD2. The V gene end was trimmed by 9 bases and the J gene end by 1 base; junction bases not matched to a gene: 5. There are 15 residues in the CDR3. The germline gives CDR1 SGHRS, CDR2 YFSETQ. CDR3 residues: CATRTSGGFQETQYF. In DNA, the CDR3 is TGCGCCACCCGGACTAGCGGGGGGTTCCAAGAGACCCAGTACTTC.

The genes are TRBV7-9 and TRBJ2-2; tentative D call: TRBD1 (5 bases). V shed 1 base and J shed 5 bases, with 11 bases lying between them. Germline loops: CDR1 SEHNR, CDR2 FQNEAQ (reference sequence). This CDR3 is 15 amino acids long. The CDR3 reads CASSLGRQPTGELFF. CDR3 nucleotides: TGTGCCAGCAGCTTAGGACGACAGCCGACCGGGGAGCTGTTTTTT. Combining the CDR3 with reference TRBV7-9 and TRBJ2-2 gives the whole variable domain DTGVSQNPRHKITKRGQNVTFRCDPISEHNRLYWYRQTLGQGPEFLTYFQNEAQLEKSRLLSDRFSAERPKGSFSTLEIQRTEQGDSAMYLCASSLGRQPTGELFFGEGSRLTVL.

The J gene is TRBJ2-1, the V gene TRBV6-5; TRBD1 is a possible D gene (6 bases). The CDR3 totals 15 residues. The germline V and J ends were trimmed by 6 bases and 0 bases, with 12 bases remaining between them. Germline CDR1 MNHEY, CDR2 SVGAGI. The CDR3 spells CASRGRQDSYNEQFF. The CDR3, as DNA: TGTGCCAGCAGGGGTCGACAGGACTCCTACAATGAGCAGTTCTTC.

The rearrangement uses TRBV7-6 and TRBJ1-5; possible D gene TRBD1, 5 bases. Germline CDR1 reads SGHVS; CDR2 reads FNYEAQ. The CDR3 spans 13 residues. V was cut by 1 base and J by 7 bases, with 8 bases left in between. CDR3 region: CASSLVGGQPQHF. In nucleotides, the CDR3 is TGTGCCAGCAGCTTAGTTGGGGGACAGCCCCAGCATTTT.

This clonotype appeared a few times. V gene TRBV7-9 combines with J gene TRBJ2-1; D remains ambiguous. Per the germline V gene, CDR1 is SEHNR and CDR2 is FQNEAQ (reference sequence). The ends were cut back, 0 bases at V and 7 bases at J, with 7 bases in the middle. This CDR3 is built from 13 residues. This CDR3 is CASSLAPPNEQFF. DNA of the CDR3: TGTGCCAGCAGCTTAGCGCCCCCTAATGAGCAGTTCTTC.

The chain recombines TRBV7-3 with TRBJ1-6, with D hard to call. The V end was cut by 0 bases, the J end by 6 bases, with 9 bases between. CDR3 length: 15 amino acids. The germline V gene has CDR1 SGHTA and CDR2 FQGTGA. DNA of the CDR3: TGTGCCAGCAGCTTAACGATTATGTCTAATTCACCCCTCCACTTT. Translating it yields CASSLTIMSNSPLHF.

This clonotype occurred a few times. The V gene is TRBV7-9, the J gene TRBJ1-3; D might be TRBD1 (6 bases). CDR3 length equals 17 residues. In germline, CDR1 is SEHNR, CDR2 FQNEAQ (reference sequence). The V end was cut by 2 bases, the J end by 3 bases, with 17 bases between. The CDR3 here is CASSLPRGGGNGNTIYF. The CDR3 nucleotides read TGTGCCAGCAGCTTACCCCGCGGAGGGGGGAATGGAAACACCATATATTTT.

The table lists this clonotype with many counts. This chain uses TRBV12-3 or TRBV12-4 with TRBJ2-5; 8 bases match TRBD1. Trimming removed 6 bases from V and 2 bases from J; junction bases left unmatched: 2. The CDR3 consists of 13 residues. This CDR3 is CASSGTGQETQYF. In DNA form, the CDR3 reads TGTGCCAGCAGCGGGACAGGACAAGAGACCCAGTACTTC.

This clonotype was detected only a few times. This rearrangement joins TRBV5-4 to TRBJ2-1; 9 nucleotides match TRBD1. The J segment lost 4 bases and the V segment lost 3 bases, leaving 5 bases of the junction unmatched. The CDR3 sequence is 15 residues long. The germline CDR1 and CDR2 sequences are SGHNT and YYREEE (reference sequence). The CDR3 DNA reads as TGTGCCAGCAGCTCTGACAGGGGGGTTTACAATGAGCAGTTCTTC. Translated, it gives CASSSDRGVYNEQFF.

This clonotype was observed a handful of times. Here the CDR3 reads CASSLVSGYTDTQYF. The CDR3 DNA reads TGTGCCAGCAGCTTAGTGAGCGGGTACACAGATACGCAGTATTTT. This chain links TRBV7-6 with TRBJ2-3, with D possibly being TRBD2 (6 bases). V lost 1 base, J lost 2 bases, and 10 bases lay in between. Germline V gives CDR1 SGHVS, CDR2 FNYEAQ. CDR3 size: 15 residues. The full variable domain, in which reference TRBV7-6 and TRBJ2-3 provide the parts outside the CDR3, is GAGVSQSPRYKVTKRGQDVALRCDPISGHVSLYWYRQALGQGPEFLTYFNYEAQQDKSGLPNDRFSAERPEGSISTLTIQRTEQRDSAMYRCASSLVSGYTDTQYFGPGTRLTVL.

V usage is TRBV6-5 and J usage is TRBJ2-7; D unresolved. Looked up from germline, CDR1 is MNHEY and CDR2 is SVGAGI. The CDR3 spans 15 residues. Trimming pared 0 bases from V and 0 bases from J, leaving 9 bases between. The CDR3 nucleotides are TGTGCCAGCAGTTACTCCTTAAAGAGCTCCTACGAGCAGTACTTC. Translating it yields CASSYSLKSSYEQYF.

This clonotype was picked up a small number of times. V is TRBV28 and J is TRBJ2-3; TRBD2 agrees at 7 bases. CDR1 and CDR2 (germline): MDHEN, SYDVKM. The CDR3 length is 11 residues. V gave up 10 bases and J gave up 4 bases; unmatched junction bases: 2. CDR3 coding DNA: TGTGCCACCCGGGGGGCAGATACGCAGTATTTT. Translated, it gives CATRGADTQYF. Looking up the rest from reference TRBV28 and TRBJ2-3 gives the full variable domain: DVKVTQSSRYLVKRTGEKVFLECVQDMDHENMFWYRQDPGLGLRLIYFSYDVKMKEKGDIPEGYSVSREKKERFSLILESASTNQTSMYLCATRGADTQYFGPGTRLTVL.

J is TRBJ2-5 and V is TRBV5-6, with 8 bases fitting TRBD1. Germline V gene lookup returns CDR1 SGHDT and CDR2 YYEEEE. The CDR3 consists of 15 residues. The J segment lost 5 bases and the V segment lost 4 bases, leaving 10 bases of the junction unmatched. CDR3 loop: CASSPTRTGWETQYF. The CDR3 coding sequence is TGTGCCAGCAGCCCGACGCGGACAGGGTGGGAGACCCAGTACTTC.

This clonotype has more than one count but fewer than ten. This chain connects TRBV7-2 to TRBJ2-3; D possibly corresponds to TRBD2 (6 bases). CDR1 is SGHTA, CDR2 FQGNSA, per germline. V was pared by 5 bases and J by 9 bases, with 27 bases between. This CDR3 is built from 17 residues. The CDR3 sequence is CASSSPLGALWGLTQYF. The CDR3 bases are TGTGCCAGCAGCAGCCCCCTCGGGGCGCTTTGGGGACTGACGCAGTATTTT.

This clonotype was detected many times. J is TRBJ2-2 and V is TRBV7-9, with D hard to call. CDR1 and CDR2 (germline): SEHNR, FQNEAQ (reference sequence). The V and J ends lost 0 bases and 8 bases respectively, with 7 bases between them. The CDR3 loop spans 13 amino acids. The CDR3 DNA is TGTGCCAGCAGCTTAGCGGGCCAGGGGGAGCTGTTTTTT. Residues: CASSLAGQGELFF. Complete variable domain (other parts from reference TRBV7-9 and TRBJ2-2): DTGVSQNPRHKITKRGQNVTFRCDPISEHNRLYWYRQTLGQGPEFLTYFQNEAQLEKSRLLSDRFSAERPKGSFSTLEIQRTEQGDSAMYLCASSLAGQGELFFGEGSRLTVL.

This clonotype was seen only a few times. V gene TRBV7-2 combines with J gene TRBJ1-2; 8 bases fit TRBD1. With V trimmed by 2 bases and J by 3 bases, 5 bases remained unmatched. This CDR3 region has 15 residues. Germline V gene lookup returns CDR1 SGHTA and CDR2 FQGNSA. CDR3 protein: CASSLQGANDYGYTF. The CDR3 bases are TGTGCCAGCAGCTTACAGGGGGCCAATGACTATGGCTACACCTTC.

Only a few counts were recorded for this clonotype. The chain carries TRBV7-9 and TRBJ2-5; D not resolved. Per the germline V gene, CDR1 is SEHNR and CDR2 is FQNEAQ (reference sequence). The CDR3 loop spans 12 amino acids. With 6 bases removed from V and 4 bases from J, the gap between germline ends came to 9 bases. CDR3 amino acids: CASSSVIETQYF. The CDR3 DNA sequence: TGTGCCAGCAGTTCGGTTATAGAGACCCAGTACTTC. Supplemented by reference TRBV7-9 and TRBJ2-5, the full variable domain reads DTGVSQNPRHKITKRGQNVTFRCDPISEHNRLYWYRQTLGQGPEFLTYFQNEAQLEKSRLLSDRFSAERPKGSFSTLEIQRTEQGDSAMYLCASSSVIETQYFGPGTRLLVL.

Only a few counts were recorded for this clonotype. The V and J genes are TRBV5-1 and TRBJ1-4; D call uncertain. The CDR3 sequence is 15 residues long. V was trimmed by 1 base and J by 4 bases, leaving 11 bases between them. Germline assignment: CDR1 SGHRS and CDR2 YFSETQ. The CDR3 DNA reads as TGCGCCAGCAGCTTGAATTTGGGGTTTAATGAAAAACTGTTTTTT. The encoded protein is CASSLNLGFNEKLFF.

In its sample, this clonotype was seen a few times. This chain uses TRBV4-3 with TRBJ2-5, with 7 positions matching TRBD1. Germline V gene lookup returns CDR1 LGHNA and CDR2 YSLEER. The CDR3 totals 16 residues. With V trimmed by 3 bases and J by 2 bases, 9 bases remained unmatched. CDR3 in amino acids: CASSHPATGQQETQYF. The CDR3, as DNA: TGCGCCAGCAGCCATCCTGCGACAGGGCAACAAGAGACCCAGTACTTC.

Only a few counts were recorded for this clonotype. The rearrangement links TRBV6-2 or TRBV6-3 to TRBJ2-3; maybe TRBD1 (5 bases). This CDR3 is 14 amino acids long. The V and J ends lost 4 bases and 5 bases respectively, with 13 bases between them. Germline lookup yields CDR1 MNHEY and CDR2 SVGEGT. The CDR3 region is CASSWQGYGDTQYF. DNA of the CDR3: TGTGCCAGCAGTTGGCAGGGTTACGGAGATACGCAGTATTTT.